This TCR beta chain was captured in a study of CD8+ T cells in alopecia areata. Study overall: A 6-month off-drug phase came after tofacitinib, which had lasted 6 to 18 months. Study outcomes and limitations: Tofacitinib significantly lowered scalp clonality and expanded CD8+ clones among the top 100.

Details on this clone: Its target is unknown.

Described treatment: oral pan-JAK inhibitor, 5-10 mg twice daily. TCR sequencing used cDNA made by reverse transcription of extracted RNA. This table comes from immunoSEQ multiplex PCR, and its TCRdb copy is limited to in-frame clones, with some not included. This sample has about 160,000 clones; approximately 65% occur once, and the top ten carry roughly 0.91%. The receptor was derived from a human donor with alopecia areata. Sequences were derived from CD4+ T cells sorted from blood, sampled at week 4, from a patient treated with tofacitinib.

CDR3 protein: CASSRDPGETQYF. As DNA, the CDR3 is TGCGCCAGCAGCCGAGATCCGGGGGAGACCCAGTACTTC. The V gene is TRBV4-3, the J gene TRBJ2-5, with D tentatively TRBD2 (5 bases). The V end lost 4 bases, the J end lost 5 bases, and 11 bases lay between the germline ends. The V gene's germline CDR1 is LGHNA and CDR2 YSLEER. The length of the CDR3 is 13 residues.